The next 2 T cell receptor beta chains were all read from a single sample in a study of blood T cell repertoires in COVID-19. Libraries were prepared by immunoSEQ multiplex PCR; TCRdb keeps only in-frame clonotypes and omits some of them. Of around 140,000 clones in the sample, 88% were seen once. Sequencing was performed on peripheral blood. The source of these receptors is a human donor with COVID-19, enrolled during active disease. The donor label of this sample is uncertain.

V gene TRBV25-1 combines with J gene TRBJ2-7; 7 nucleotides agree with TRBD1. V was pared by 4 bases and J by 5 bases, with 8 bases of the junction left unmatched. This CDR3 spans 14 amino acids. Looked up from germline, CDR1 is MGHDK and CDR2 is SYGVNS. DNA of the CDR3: TGTGCCAGCAGTGGAACAGGGGCCATCCACGAGCAGTACTTC. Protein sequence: CASSGTGAIHEQYF.

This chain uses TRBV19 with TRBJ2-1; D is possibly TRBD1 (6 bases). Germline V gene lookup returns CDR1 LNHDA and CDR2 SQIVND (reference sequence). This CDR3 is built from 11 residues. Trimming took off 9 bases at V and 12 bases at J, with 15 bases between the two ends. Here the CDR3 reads CASTQGSWQFF. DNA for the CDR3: TGTGCCAGCACACAGGGCAGTTGGCAGTTCTTC. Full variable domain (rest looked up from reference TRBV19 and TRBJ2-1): DGGITQSPKYLFRKEGQNVTLSCEQNLNHDAMYWYRQDPGQGLRLIYYSQIVNDFQKGDIAEGYSVSREKKESFPLTVTSAQKNPTAFYLCASTQGSWQFFGPGTRLTVL.